Listed below are T cell receptor beta chains from one sample, sequenced in a study of post-analysis software for immune sequencing data. TCRdb re-called the PCR reads through MiXCR, storing one row per CDR3 protein. This sample has hundreds of thousands of distinct CDR3 sequences, with more than 50% found just once. Sequenced material: blood. The receptors were gathered from a girl aged 2 to 9 with multiple sclerosis. Each CDR3 is given with its conserved first and last residue. Expanded clones get a size class; other rows say once, few or many, or leave the size out.

J gene | CDR3 length | clone size | V gene | CDR3 protein
TRBJ2-6 | 15 | once | TRBV25-1 | CASSEGVVGANVLTF
TRBJ1-2 | 14 | - | TRBV29-1 | CSVEDAGRGYGYTF
TRBJ2-5 | 17 | - | TRBV15 | CATSTSVGRGLQETQYF
TRBJ2-1 | 18 | - | TRBV20-1 | CSAMRPPIRTSGKKSQFF
TRBJ1-1 | 14 | - | TRBV29-1 | CSVGFAALNTEAFF
TRBJ2-1 | 15 | - | TRBV6-5 | CASSWTREGRNEQFF
- | 15 | few | TRBV5-1 | CASSIGLGSSYEQYF
TRBJ2-1 | 16 | - | TRBV20-1 | CSARGRERGSYNEQFF
TRBJ2-5 | 15 | - | TRBV5-6 | CASSTLAGTGETQYF
TRBJ2-2 | 17 | once | TRBV12-3/TRBV12-4 | CASSRKVGLVNPGELFF
- | 15 | - | TRBV6-2/TRBV6-3 | CASGNRALASNEQYF
TRBJ2-1 | 17 | few | TRBV4-2 | CASSQVGKARPYNEQFF
TRBJ2-7 | 14 | - | TRBV7-9 | CASSPQISSYEQYF
TRBJ1-1 | 14 | - | TRBV13 | CASSLMGATTEAFF
TRBJ2-3 | 17 | few | TRBV4-3 | CASSQGTSGGARDTQYF
TRBJ2-7 | 13 | - | TRBV10-1 | CASSESTLGEQYF
TRBJ2-7 | 13 | - | TRBV20-1 | CSVTGGDAYEQYF
TRBJ2-5 | 16 | - | TRBV6-4 | CASTSGTHGHQETQYF
TRBJ2-1 | 16 | - | TRBV7-2 | CASSPRGTSGGNEQFF
TRBJ1-1 | 15 | - | TRBV2 | CASPLGGKVRTEAFF
TRBJ2-5 | 13 | - | TRBV7-2 | CASSLGYEETQYF
TRBJ1-1 | 13 | - | TRBV4-2 | CASSPSTYSEAFF
TRBJ1-2 | 11 | - | TRBV29-1 | CSVVANYGYTF
TRBJ2-1 | 15 | - | TRBV12-3/TRBV12-4 | CASSFRQVPDHEQFF
TRBJ2-5 | 13 | - | TRBV29-1 | CSVEGPSQETQYF
TRBJ2-7 | 13 | - | TRBV4-1 | CASSFDRVGEQYF
TRBJ2-3 | 12 | - | TRBV20-1 | CSARLAADTQYF
TRBJ2-1 | 11 | - | TRBV20-1 | CSARPRNEQFF
TRBJ2-3 | 17 | once | TRBV4-1 | CASSQDRQSLQPDTQYF
TRBJ2-1 | 13 | - | TRBV6-2/TRBV6-3 | CASSPESHNEQFF
TRBJ2-5 | 15 | - | TRBV9 | CASSVRAGLQETQYF
TRBJ2-3 | 17 | - | TRBV7-2 | CASSLVAGGAKADTQYF
TRBJ2-1 | 11 | - | TRBV20-1 | CSAFLAGPQFF
TRBJ2-7 | 12 | - | TRBV20-1 | CSARTTAYEQYF
TRBJ2-7 | 11 | - | TRBV29-1 | CSVITSGEQYF
TRBJ1-5 | 12 | few | TRBV20-1 | CSARDSNQPQHF
TRBJ2-5 | 12 | few | TRBV12-3/TRBV12-4 | CASSGILGTQYF
TRBJ1-2 | 14 | - | TRBV5-1 | CASSFSQGNGGYTF
TRBJ2-7 | 15 | - | TRBV27 | CASSWGGQGSYEQYF
TRBJ1-5 | 14 | - | TRBV11-2 | CASSLVPGGGPQHF
TRBJ1-2 | 14 | - | TRBV7-9 | CASSLAPGPAGYTF
TRBJ1-2 | 15 | - | TRBV4-1 | CASSPPGMMDYGYTF
TRBJ2-1 | 15 | - | TRBV7-3 | CASSPTSGRANEQFF
TRBJ2-7 | 15 | - | TRBV25-1 | CASSEGGQGLYEQYF
TRBJ1-1 | 14 | - | TRBV29-1 | CSGIRSAMNTEAFF
TRBJ1-4 | 15 | - | TRBV6-4 | CASSLRRQGVTKLFF
TRBJ2-1 | 18 | - | TRBV21-1 | CTSSKAVLRSSSYNEQFF
TRBJ1-2 | 16 | - | TRBV7-2 | CASSLRNGAGAYGYTF
TRBJ1-1 | 15 | - | TRBV5-5 | CASSLEPQMNTEAFF
TRBJ2-5 | 14 | - | TRBV2 | CASAQLAGEVGQYF